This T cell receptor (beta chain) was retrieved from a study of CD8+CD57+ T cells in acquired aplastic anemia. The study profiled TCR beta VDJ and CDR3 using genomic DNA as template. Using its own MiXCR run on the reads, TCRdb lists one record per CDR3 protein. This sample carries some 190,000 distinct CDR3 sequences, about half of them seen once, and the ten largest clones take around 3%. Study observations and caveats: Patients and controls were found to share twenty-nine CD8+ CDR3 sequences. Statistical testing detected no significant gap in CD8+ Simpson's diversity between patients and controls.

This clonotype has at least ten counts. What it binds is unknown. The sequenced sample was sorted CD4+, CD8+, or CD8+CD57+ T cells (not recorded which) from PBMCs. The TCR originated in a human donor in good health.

The CDR3 DNA sequence: TGTGCCAGCAGCTTAGGGGGGGGCGCGTCCGATGAGACCCAGTACTTC. This encodes CASSLGGGASDETQYF. V usage is TRBV7-8 and J usage is TRBJ2-5; TRBD2 might be the D (7 bases). This CDR3 has 16 residues. CDR1 is SGHVS, CDR2 FQNEAQ, per germline. V lost 1 base, J lost 5 bases, and 17 bases lay in between.